This entry concerns a single TCR beta chain. Its target is not known. Constant-segment primers served in 5'RACE that generated TCR alpha and TCR beta cDNA libraries bearing sample barcodes and UMIs. TCRdb passed the 5' RACE reads through MiXCR, listing each CDR3 protein once. The data contain 120,000 or so distinct CDR3 sequences, 16% of them seen just once; the ten biggest clones take up approximately 15%. CDR3 length equals 15 residues. Looked up from germline, CDR1 is SGHDT and CDR2 is YYEEEE. Trimming stripped 4 bases from V and 2 bases from J, with 13 bases between. This entry comes from a study of T-cell memory formation after mild COVID-19. Turning to the study itself: Most TCR clusters belonged to a single donor. Study conclusions and caveats: A second wave of clones peaked on day 37, and their SARS-CoV-2 specificity went unconfirmed. Memory sampled before infection contained some responding clones, suggesting cross-reactive memory joined.

The sequence derives from an adult woman who had mild COVID-19 (a few samples of this study predate the infection). Cell type and time point are not known. The chain combines TRBV5-6 with TRBJ1-5; possibly TRBD1 for D (6 bases). Material for sequencing was PBMCs or a T cell subset sorted from them (not recorded which). Here the CDR3 reads CASSPGHGRNQPQHF. The CDR3 nucleotides read TGTGCCAGCAGCCCGGGACACGGACGCAATCAGCCCCAGCATTTT.